The 3 T cell receptor beta chains listed next were all sequenced from one sample in a study of T-cell memory formation after mild COVID-19. MiXCR was run by TCRdb on the 5' RACE reads, yielding one entry per CDR3 protein. This sample has 300,000 to 400,000 distinct CDR3 sequences, with around 28% found just once. Sequenced: PBMCs or a T cell subset sorted from them (not recorded which). The receptors stem from an adult woman who had mild COVID-19 (a few samples of this study predate the infection). Cell type and time point are not known.

The V gene is TRBV19, the J gene TRBJ2-1; 7 bases match TRBD1. In germline, CDR1 is LNHDA, CDR2 SQIVND (reference sequence). V dropped 5 bases and J dropped 6; count of bases not matched to a gene: 7. The CDR3 sequence is 14 residues long. CDR3 sequence: CASSYTDRVNEQFF. The CDR3 bases are TGTGCCAGTAGTTACACTGACAGGGTCAATGAGCAGTTCTTC.

The V and J genes are TRBV2 and TRBJ1-1; 7 bases match TRBD1. The ends lost 8 bases at V and 8 bases at J; junction bases unmatched: 14. CDR3 size: 14 residues. Germline V gives CDR1 SNHLY, CDR2 FYNNEI. DNA for the CDR3: TGTGCCAGCTCCCTACTAGGGGGCGGCCTGGAAGCTTTCTTT. Encoded protein: CASSLLGGGLEAFF.

The CDR3 DNA reads TGTGCCAGCAGCCCGTCGGGGGGGGCAAGTGGCTACACCTTC. Translated, it gives CASSPSGGASGYTF. The V gene is TRBV12-3 or TRBV12-4, the J gene TRBJ1-2; D perhaps matches TRBD1 (6 bases). Trimming left V 6 bases short and J 7 bases short, with 18 bases between. CDR3 length equals 14 residues.